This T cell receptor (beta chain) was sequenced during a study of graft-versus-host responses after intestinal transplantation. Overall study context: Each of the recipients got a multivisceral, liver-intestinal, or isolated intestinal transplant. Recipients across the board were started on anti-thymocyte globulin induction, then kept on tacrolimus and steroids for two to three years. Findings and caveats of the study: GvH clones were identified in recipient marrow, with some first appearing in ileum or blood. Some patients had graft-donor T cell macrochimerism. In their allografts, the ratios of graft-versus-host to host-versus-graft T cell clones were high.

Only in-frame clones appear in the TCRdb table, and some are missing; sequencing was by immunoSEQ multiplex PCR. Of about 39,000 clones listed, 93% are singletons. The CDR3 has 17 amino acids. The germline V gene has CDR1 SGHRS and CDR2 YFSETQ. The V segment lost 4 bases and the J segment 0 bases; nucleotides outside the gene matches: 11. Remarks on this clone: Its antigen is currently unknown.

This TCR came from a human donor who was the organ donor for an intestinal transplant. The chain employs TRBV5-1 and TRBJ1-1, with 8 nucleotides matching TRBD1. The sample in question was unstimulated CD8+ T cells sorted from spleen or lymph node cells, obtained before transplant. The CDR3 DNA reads TGCGCCAGCAGCCCCCTGTACTACAGGGGGGTGAACACTGAAGCTTTCTTT. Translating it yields CASSPLYYRGVNTEAFF.